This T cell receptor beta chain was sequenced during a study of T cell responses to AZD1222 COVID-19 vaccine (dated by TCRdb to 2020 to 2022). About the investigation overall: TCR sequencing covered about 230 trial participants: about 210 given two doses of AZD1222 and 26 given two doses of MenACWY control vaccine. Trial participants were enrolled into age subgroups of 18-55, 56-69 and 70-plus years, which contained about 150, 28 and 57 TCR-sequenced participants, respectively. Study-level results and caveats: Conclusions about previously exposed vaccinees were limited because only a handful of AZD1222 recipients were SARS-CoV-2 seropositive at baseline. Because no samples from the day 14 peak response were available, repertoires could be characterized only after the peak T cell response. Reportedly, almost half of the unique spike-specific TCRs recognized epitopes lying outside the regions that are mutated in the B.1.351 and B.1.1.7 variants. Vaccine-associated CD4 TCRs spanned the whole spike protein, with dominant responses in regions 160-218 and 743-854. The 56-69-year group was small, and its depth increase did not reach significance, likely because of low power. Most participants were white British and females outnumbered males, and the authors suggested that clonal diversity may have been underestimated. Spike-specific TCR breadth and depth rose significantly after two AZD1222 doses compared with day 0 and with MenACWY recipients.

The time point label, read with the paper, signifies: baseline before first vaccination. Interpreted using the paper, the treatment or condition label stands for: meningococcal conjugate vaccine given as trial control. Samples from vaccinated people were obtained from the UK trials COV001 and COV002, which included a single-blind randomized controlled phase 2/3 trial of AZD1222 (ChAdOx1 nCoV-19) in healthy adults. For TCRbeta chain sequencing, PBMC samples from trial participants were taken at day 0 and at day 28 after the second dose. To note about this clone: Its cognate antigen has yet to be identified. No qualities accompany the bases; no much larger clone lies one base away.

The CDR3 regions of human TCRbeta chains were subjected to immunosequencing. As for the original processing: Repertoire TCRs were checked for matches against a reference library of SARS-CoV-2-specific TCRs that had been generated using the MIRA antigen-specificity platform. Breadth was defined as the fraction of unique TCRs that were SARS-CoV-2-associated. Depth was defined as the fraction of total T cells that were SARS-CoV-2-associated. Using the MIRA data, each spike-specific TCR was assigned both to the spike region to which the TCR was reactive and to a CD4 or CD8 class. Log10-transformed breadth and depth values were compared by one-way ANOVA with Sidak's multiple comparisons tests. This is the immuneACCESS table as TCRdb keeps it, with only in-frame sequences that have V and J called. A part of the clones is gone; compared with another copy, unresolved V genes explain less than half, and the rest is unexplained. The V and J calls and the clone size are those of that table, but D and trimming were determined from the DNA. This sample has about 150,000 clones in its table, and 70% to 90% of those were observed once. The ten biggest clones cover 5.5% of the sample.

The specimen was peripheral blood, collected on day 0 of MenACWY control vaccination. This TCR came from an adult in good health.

The CDR3 corresponds to CASSREGESSYNEQFF. The DNA sequence is as follows: TGCGCCAGCAGTCGTGAGGGCGAAAGCTCCTACAATGAGCAGTTCTTC. The chain is assembled from TRBV23-1 and TRBJ2-1, with TRBD2 tentatively as D gene (5 bases match). TRBV23-1 is an ORF, and what it does is uncertain. Trimming takes 4 bases from V and 0 bases from J, and the germline ends sit 13 bases apart. Including the terminal cysteine and phenylalanine, the CDR3 comprises 16 residues. Solely the CDR3 DNA is kept, with 48 bases framed from the first base.